What follows is one T cell receptor (beta chain) and its context. Its matching antigen is unknown. The data were taken from a study of OX40 agonist ivuxolimab in advanced cancers. Findings and limits, study-wide: Nonresponders, in some cases, also had low normalized T-cell clonal expansion.

The cohort excluded patients with autoimmune disease history or systemic immunosuppression. The protocol was immunoSEQ multiplex PCR, while the TCRdb copy is restricted to in-frame clones and leaves out a portion. The table has around 71,000 clones, around four fifths seen once; the top ten hold about 5.4%. The TCR originated in an adult with an advanced solid tumor such as melanoma, head and neck, liver or kidney cancer. This material consisted of CD4+ or CD8+ T cells sorted from blood, taken in a trial of the OX40 agonist ivuxolimab.

The DNA for the CDR3 is TGTGCCAGCAGCGTAAGTTACGGCGGGACCCCCCGGGAGCAGTACTTC. Its translation is CASSVSYGGTPREQYF. V gene TRBV9 combines with J gene TRBJ2-7, with a possible D match to TRBD2 (6 bases). The ends were cut back, 1 base at V and 7 bases at J, with 21 bases in the middle. Germline V lookup: CDR1 SGDLS, CDR2 YYNGEE. The CDR3 covers 16 residues.